The 21 T cell receptor beta chains presented below share a single source sample, sequenced in a study of cytomegalovirus exposure and HLA in healthy donors. This PCR relied on a set of 60 Vbeta primers and 13 Jbeta primers. The protocol was immunoSEQ multiplex PCR, while the TCRdb copy is restricted to in-frame clones and leaves out a portion. Of 130,000 to 150,000 clones detected, roughly four fifths appear once; the ten largest clones hold approximately 2.9%. Source material: PBMCs. The receptors derive from a man in his forties in good health and CMV-seropositive.

This chain uses TRBV5-4 with TRBJ2-3; TRBD1 matches 10 bases. Germline assignment: CDR1 SGHNT and CDR2 YYREEE (reference sequence). V gave up 5 bases and J gave up 6 bases; unmatched junction bases: 6. The CDR3 length is 14 residues. The CDR3 bases are TGTGCCAGCAGTAGACAGGGGGCCAGGGATACGCAGTATTTT. Amino acids: CASSRQGARDTQYF. Using reference TRBV5-4 and TRBJ2-3 for the parts outside the CDR3, the full variable domain is ETGVTQSPTHLIKTRGQQVTLRCSSQSGHNTVSWYQQALGQGPQFIFQYYREEENGRGNFPPRFSGLQFPNYSSELNVNALELDDSALYLCASSRQGARDTQYFGPGTRLTVL.

This clone has only one observation. The rearrangement links TRBV7-9 to TRBJ2-3, with 9 bases aligning to TRBD1. Looked up from germline, CDR1 is SEHNR and CDR2 is FQNEAQ (reference sequence). V lost 2 bases to trimming and J lost 6 bases; unmatched junction nucleotides: 3. The CDR3 totals 14 residues. The CDR3 loop is CASSLTGGADTQYF. CDR3 DNA: TGTGCCAGCAGCTTAACAGGGGGCGCGGATACGCAGTATTTT.

CDR3 sequence reads: CASSRRAGENYEQYF. CDR3 bases: TGTGCCAGCAGCCGGAGGGCGGGAGAAAACTACGAGCAGTACTTC. The chain couples TRBV5-4 to TRBJ2-7; 7 positions match TRBD2. The germline V gene has CDR1 SGHNT and CDR2 YYREEE (reference sequence). CDR3 length equals 15 residues. V dropped 4 bases and J dropped 3; count of bases not matched to a gene: 10.

The chain has TRBV19 and TRBJ1-5; a weak D match, TRBD1 (5 bases). Germline CDR1 LNHDA, CDR2 SQIVND (reference sequence). Trimming cost V 8 bases and J 4 bases, with 9 bases left between them. This CDR3 region has 12 residues. The CDR3 DNA is TGTGCCAGTTTAGGGGCTAATCAGCCCCAGCATTTT. Its translation: CASLGANQPQHF.

This sequence joins TRBV7-6 and TRBJ2-7; D remains unclear. V was clipped by 1 base and J by 0 bases, with 7 bases between them. Germline CDR1 reads SGHVS; CDR2 reads FNYEAQ. This CDR3 has 14 residues. The CDR3 here is CASSLDVSSYEQYF. The CDR3 DNA is TGTGCCAGCAGCTTAGACGTTAGCTCCTACGAGCAGTACTTC.

The chain has TRBV15 and TRBJ2-2; TRBD2 agrees at 12 bases. Trimming removed 0 bases from V and 5 bases from J; junction bases left unmatched: 4. The CDR3 length is 17 residues. The germline gives CDR1 LNHNV, CDR2 YYDKDF (reference sequence). Written as DNA, the CDR3 is TGTGCCACCAGCAGAGACCGGACTAGCGGGAATACCGGGGAGCTGTTTTTT. Its translation: CATSRDRTSGNTGELFF. The variable domain in full, completed from reference TRBV15 and TRBJ2-2, reads DAMVIQNPRYQVTQFGKPVTLSCSQTLNHNVMYWYQQKSSQAPKLLFHYYDKDFNNEADTPDNFQSRRPNTSFCFLDIRSPGLGDTAMYLCATSRDRTSGNTGELFFGEGSRLTVL.

V is TRBV18 and J is TRBJ2-1; 10 bases are shared with TRBD1. V trimming: 6 bases; J trimming: 7 bases; junction bases outside the gene matches: 12. The CDR3 is 16 amino acids. Looked up from germline, CDR1 is KGHSH and CDR2 is LQKENI. In nucleotides, the CDR3 is TGTGCCAGCTCTCTTGTCGGACCGGGACAGGGGAATGAGCAGTTCTTC. It translates to CASSLVGPGQGNEQFF.

The J gene is TRBJ2-7, the V gene TRBV18; 10 bases line up with TRBD2. The CDR3 loop spans 15 amino acids. Germline V gene data show CDR1 as KGHSH and CDR2 as LQKENI. J gave up 3 bases and V 5 bases, and 7 bases lay outside the gene matches. This CDR3 is CASSSGTSVRYEQYF. The CDR3 region has the DNA TGTGCCAGCTCAAGCGGGACTAGCGTGCGCTACGAGCAGTACTTC.

In nucleotides, the CDR3 is TGCGCCAGCAGCCAAGACGGAGACAGTAGTCTCGCCGAGCAGTACTTC. It yields the protein CASSQDGDSSLAEQYF. The rearrangement uses TRBV4-3 and TRBJ2-7, with D perhaps TRBD1 (5 bases). Between the trimmed V and J ends, which lost 0 bases and 6 bases, there was a span of 18 bases. The CDR3 sequence is 16 residues long. From germline, CDR1 is LGHNA and CDR2 YSLEER.

J is TRBJ2-7 and V is TRBV5-1, with D perhaps matching TRBD2 (5 bases). The CDR3 runs 14 residues. V was pared by 1 base and J by 0 bases, with 8 bases between. CDR1 and CDR2 from the germline V gene are SGHRS and YFSETQ. CDR3 nucleotide sequence: TGCGCCAGCAGCTTGTCCGGGAACTCCTACGAGCAGTACTTC. It encodes CASSLSGNSYEQYF.

This sequence joins TRBV11-2 and TRBJ2-5, with D perhaps TRBD1 (6 bases). V lost 0 bases and J lost 3, with 11 bases in between. Per the germline V gene, CDR1 is SGHAT and CDR2 is FQNNGV. This CDR3 is 15 amino acids long. The CDR3 coding sequence is TGTGCCAGCAGCTTAGACGTCACAGGGAAAGAGACCCAGTACTTC. Encoded protein: CASSLDVTGKETQYF.

This clone was picked up a small number of times. CDR3: CASSFTGTGGNEKLFF. The DNA for the CDR3 is TGTGCCAGCAGCTTCACCGGGACAGGGGGAAATGAAAAACTGTTTTTT. V and J are TRBV5-6 and TRBJ1-4; TRBD1 matches 11 bases. The V and J ends lost 2 bases and 5 bases, in that order; junction bases with no gene match: 5. Germline assignment: CDR1 SGHDT and CDR2 YYEEEE. The CDR3 is made up of 16 amino acids.

The rearrangement links TRBV7-2 to TRBJ2-1, with D perhaps TRBD2 (5 bases). The CDR3 totals 16 residues. The germline V and J ends were trimmed by 2 bases and 3 bases, with 14 bases remaining between them. CDR1 and CDR2 from the germline V gene are SGHTA and FQGNSA. CDR3 amino acids: CASSLFLLGSYNEQFF. CDR3 DNA: TGTGCCAGCAGCTTATTTCTTCTGGGGAGCTACAATGAGCAGTTCTTC.

The rearrangement uses TRBV1 and TRBJ2-6; TRBD1 was called by the table and not checked on the DNA. TRBV1 is assigned pseudogene status. There are 22 residues in the CDR3. Here the CDR3 reads CTSSQEDTDAGQGSSGANVLTF. CDR3 DNA sequence: TGCACCAGCAGCCAAGAAGATACGGATGCGGGACAGGGTAGCTCTGGGGCCAACGTCCTGACTTTC.

The rearrangement links TRBV30 to TRBJ1-2; 8 bases are shared with TRBD1. Per the germline V gene, CDR1 is GTSNPN and CDR2 is SVGIG (reference sequence). V lost 5 bases and J lost 8; bases outside the gene matches: 4. CDR3 length: 11 residues. CDR3 in DNA: TGTGCCTGGCACAGGGGGGAAGGCTACACCTTC. Protein: CAWHRGEGYTF.

This sequence joins TRBV15 and TRBJ2-2, with 11 bases lining up with TRBD2. J was trimmed by 6 bases and V by 0 bases; bases with no gene match: 0. Germline V gene data show CDR1 as LNHNV and CDR2 as YYDKDF (reference sequence). The CDR3 runs to 15 residues. The CDR3 region has the DNA TGTGCCACCAGCAGAGAACTAGCGGGAGCCGGGGAGCTGTTTTTT. Translating gives CATSRELAGAGELFF.

The rearrangement uses TRBV9 and TRBJ2-1, with 9 bases matching TRBD1. The CDR3 consists of 18 residues. Per the germline V gene, CDR1 is SGDLS and CDR2 is YYNGEE. After removal of 0 bases from V and 1 base from J, the junction contained 8 bases not matched to a gene. The DNA for the CDR3 is TGTGCCAGCAGCGTAGTTTCGCTAGGACAGGGGTCCTACAATGAGCAGTTCTTC. It translates to CASSVVSLGQGSYNEQFF.

The CDR3 sequence: CASSLESGRDYEQYF. The CDR3 bases are TGTGCCAGCAGCTTAGAAAGCGGAAGGGACTACGAGCAGTACTTC. V usage is TRBV11-3 and J usage is TRBJ2-7, with a possible D match to TRBD2 (5 bases). Germline loops: CDR1 SGHNT, CDR2 YENEEA. This CDR3 is built from 15 residues. Trimming shortened V by 0 bases and J by 3 bases, and 12 bases separated the two germline ends.

V and J are TRBV5-4 and TRBJ2-7; TRBD2 agrees at 10 bases. Per the germline V gene, CDR1 is SGHNT and CDR2 is YYREEE (reference sequence). The CDR3 totals 13 residues. V lost 10 bases, J lost 2 bases, and 6 bases stayed unmatched. Here the CDR3 DNA reads TGTGCCGCGGGGACTAGCGCGACCTACGAGCAGTACTTC. Translating it yields CAAGTSATYEQYF. Filled out from reference TRBV5-4 and TRBJ2-7, the complete variable domain reads ETGVTQSPTHLIKTRGQQVTLRCSSQSGHNTVSWYQQALGQGPQFIFQYYREEENGRGNFPPRFSGLQFPNYSSELNVNALELDDSALYLCAAGTSATYEQYFGPGTRLTVT.

The chain carries TRBV4-1 and TRBJ1-5, with TRBD1 matching 8 bases. After removal of 0 bases from V and 3 bases from J, the junction contained 7 bases not matched to a gene. Germline assignment: CDR1 MGHRA and CDR2 YSYEKL. This CDR3 has 17 residues. CDR3 sequence (DNA): TGCGCCAGCAGCCAAGATCAAGGACAGGGAACCAATCAGCCCCAGCATTTT. Translated, it gives CASSQDQGQGTNQPQHF.

V is TRBV7-8 and J is TRBJ2-7, with D unclear. Germline V gene sequence: CDR1 SGHVS, CDR2 FQNEAQ. Trimming cost V 4 bases and J 3 bases, with 7 bases left between them. The CDR3 is made up of 12 amino acids. CDR3 sequence: CASSSVRYEQYF. The CDR3 DNA reads TGTGCCAGCAGCTCGGTCCGCTACGAGCAGTACTTC.